The 7 T cell receptor beta chains given below trace back to one sample, sequenced in a study of siplizumab effects on memory and regulatory T cells (dated by TCRdb to about 2019). The library was obtained by the immunoSEQ multiplex PCR assay. TCRdb took this table from immuneACCESS and kept in-frame rearrangements with V and J called. Such tables lack part of the clones; where checked against another copy, unresolved V genes explain under half of the gap, and the rest is unexplained. The sample profile shows more than 85,000 clones; roughly 94% of them were found once. The top ten constitute less than 0.85% of the sample. The sample taken for sequencing was Tregs sorted from blood. These TCRs come from a human donor in good health.

CDR3 nucleotides: TGTGCCAGCAGCTTAACAGGGGAGAACACTGAAGCTTTCTTT. The encoded protein is CASSLTGENTEAFF. The J gene is TRBJ1-1, the V gene TRBV7-3; possible D gene TRBD1, 5 bases. The germline V and J ends were trimmed by 0 bases and 1 base, with 6 bases remaining between them. CDR1 is SGHTA, CDR2 FQGTGA, per germline. There are 14 residues in the CDR3.

The chain employs TRBV28 and TRBJ1-2; D is unresolved. The germline gives CDR1 MDHEN, CDR2 SYDVKM. The V end was cut by 7 bases, the J end by 7 bases, with 10 bases between. This CDR3 has 11 amino acids. The CDR3 loop is CASNGVGGYTF. In DNA form, the CDR3 reads TGTGCCAGCAATGGTGTGGGTGGCTACACCTTC.

The rearrangement links TRBV30 to TRBJ1-6; D is undetermined. CDR1 is GTSNPN, CDR2 SVGIG, per germline (reference sequence). The CDR3 is made up of 14 amino acids. The germline V and J ends were trimmed by 7 bases and 3 bases, with 13 bases remaining between them. The CDR3 loop is CASSRQLYNSPLHF. As DNA, the CDR3 is TGTGCCTCGTCCCGGCAGCTCTATAATTCACCCCTCCACTTT.

The chain employs TRBV10-3 and TRBJ1-5; the D is unclear. CDR3 length: 15 residues. Germline V gene lookup returns CDR1 ENHRY and CDR2 SYGVKD. Between the trimmed V and J ends, which lost 2 bases and 5 bases, there was a span of 13 bases. CDR3 sequence: CAISEGSHGDQPQHF. The CDR3, as DNA: TGTGCCATCAGTGAGGGGTCACATGGGGATCAGCCCCAGCATTTT.

The J gene is TRBJ1-2, the V gene TRBV20-1; D might be TRBD1 (5 bases). Germline CDR1 reads DFQATT; CDR2 reads SNEGSKA (reference sequence). The CDR3 loop spans 11 amino acids. V was clipped by 3 bases and J by 8 bases, with 10 bases between them. CDR3 residues: CSARYRSGYTF. CDR3 nucleotide sequence: TGCAGTGCTAGGTACAGGTCAGGCTACACCTTC.

The rearrangement links TRBV7-9 to TRBJ2-5; 10 bases align to TRBD2. V shed 5 bases, J shed 2 bases, and the junction held 5 bases outside the gene matches. Germline values: CDR1 SEHNR, CDR2 FQNEAQ (reference sequence). The CDR3 runs to 15 residues. CDR3 loop: CASSGRTSGQETQYF. The CDR3 nucleotides read TGTGCCAGCAGCGGTCGGACTAGCGGACAAGAGACCCAGTACTTC.

This clone was counted ten times or more. This sequence joins TRBV9 and TRBJ1-1; 8 nucleotides line up with TRBD1. CDR3 size: 13 residues. V shed 4 bases, J shed 3 bases, and the junction held 2 bases outside the gene matches. Germline V CDR1 and CDR2: SGDLS, YYNGEE. The CDR3 spells CASSLQGDTEAFF. For the CDR3, the DNA is TGTGCCAGCAGCCTACAGGGGGACACTGAAGCTTTCTTT.